This T cell receptor (beta chain) was identified in a study of lymphopenia after photon versus proton radiotherapy. Measured with immunoSEQ multiplex PCR; TCRdb has only the in-frame clones, and not every one. The repertoire holds tens of thousands of clones, with roughly four fifths as singletons. CDR3 length: 19 residues. CDR1 and CDR2 (germline): SGHVS, FQNEAQ. The germline V and J ends were trimmed by 2 bases and 0 bases, with 19 bases remaining between them. Sequenced material: peripheral blood, taken from a patient treated with photon-based radiotherapy. This TCR came from a woman aged 45-60 years with pancreatic cancer. The chain uses TRBV7-8 and TRBJ1-4; possible D gene TRBD1, 6 bases. CDR3: CASSLSGGARSATNEKLFF. The DNA for the CDR3 is TGTGCCAGCAGCTTATCCGGGGGCGCGAGGAGTGCAACTAATGAAAAACTGTTTTTT.